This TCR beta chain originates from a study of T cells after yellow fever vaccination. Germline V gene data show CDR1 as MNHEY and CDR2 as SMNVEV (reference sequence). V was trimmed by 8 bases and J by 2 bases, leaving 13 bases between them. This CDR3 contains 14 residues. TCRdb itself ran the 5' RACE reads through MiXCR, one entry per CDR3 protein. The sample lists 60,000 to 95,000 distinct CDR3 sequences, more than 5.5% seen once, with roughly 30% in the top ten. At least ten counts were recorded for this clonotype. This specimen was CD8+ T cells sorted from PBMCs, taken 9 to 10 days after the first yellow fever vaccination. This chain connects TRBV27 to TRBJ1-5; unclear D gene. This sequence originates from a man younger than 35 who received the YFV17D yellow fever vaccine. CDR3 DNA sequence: TGTGCCAGCCGGGGTAAATCAGGCAATCAGCCCCAGCATTTT. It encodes CASRGKSGNQPQHF.